This T cell receptor (beta chain) was retrieved from a study of blood T cells in healthy people across ages. The CDR3 length is 15 residues. V shed 4 bases and J 5 bases; nucleotides not matched to a gene: 12. Per the germline V gene, CDR1 is SGHRS and CDR2 is YFSETQ. A second PCR, run for roughly 7 to 12 cycles, used a sample-barcoded 5' primer plus a J-beta primer mix. TCRdb reprocessed the 5' RACE reads with MiXCR, giving one entry per CDR3 protein. This table has approximately 800,000 distinct CDR3 sequences, 62% appearing once. The material sequenced was blood. The chain uses TRBV5-1 and TRBJ2-7, with 7 positions matching TRBD1. The sequence came from a man aged 30 to 45 in good health. CDR3 region: CASSKGDPTGNEQYF. The CDR3 DNA follows: TGCGCCAGCAGCAAGGGAGATCCGACAGGGAACGAGCAGTACTTC. Variable domain in full (rest from reference TRBV5-1 and TRBJ2-7): KAGVTQTPRYLIKTRGQQVTLSCSPISGHRSVSWYQQTPGQGLQFLFEYFSETQRNKGNFPGRFSGRQFSNSRSEMNVSTLELGDSALYLCASSKGDPTGNEQYFGPGTRLTVT.